This T cell receptor beta chain was recorded in a study of T cell responses to AZD1222 COVID-19 vaccine. The ends were cut back, 0 bases at V and 8 bases at J, with 19 bases in the middle. The germline V gene has CDR1 LNHNV and CDR2 YYDKDF (reference sequence). CDR3 length equals 16 residues. Repertoires were generated with immunoSEQ multiplex PCR, while TCRdb's copy carries only in-frame clones and drops some. The sample contains 100,000 to 120,000 clones, about 87% of which appear only once. Regarding this clone: Antigen specificity is unknown.

Overall study results and limits: It was only 6 or 7 AZD1222 recipients who were seropositive at baseline. Rises in breadth and depth of Spike-specific TCRs came after two AZD1222 doses. Regions left unmutated in variants are reportedly the target of nearly half of spike-specific TCRs. Females made up more of the donors, who were largely white British, and clonal diversity may have come out too low.

The sample was peripheral blood, taken on day 0 of AZD1222 vaccination. This sequence originates from an adult in good health. This sequence joins TRBV15 and TRBJ1-2; maybe TRBD1 (5 bases). The CDR3 DNA reads TGTGCCACCAGCAGAGATCCGGGACCCAAGCCAGACGGCTACACCTTC. Its protein is CATSRDPGPKPDGYTF.